These 2 T cell receptor beta chains originate from one sample sequenced in a study of T cells after yellow fever vaccination. TCRdb used MiXCR to reprocess the 5' RACE reads, holding one entry per CDR3 protein. The repertoire has approximately 300,000 distinct CDR3 sequences, around 7.3% of them found once; the top ten carry 18%. Material: PBMCs, obtained around 45 days after the first yellow fever vaccination. Every receptor here comes from a man aged 18 to 35 who received the YFV17D yellow fever vaccine.

V is TRBV20-1 and J is TRBJ2-2; TRBD1 matches at 7 bases. Per the germline V gene, CDR1 is DFQATT and CDR2 is SNEGSKA (reference sequence). The CDR3 length is 17 residues. The J segment lost 4 bases and the V segment lost 1 base, leaving 12 bases of the junction unmatched. The CDR3 region has the DNA TGCAGTGCTAGAGTGGTTGGGCAGGGGGACGGCACCGGGGAGCTGTTTTTT. It yields the protein CSARVVGQGDGTGELFF.

This clonotype showed up just a few times. The chain combines TRBV20-1 with TRBJ2-7; TRBD1 matches 7 bases. Germline CDR1 reads DFQATT; CDR2 reads SNEGSKA (reference sequence). V shed 1 base, J shed 5 bases, and the junction held 5 bases outside the gene matches. This CDR3 is 13 amino acids long. CDR3 region: CSARVPGGHEQYV. The CDR3 DNA is TGCAGTGCTAGAGTACCAGGGGGACACGAGCAGTACGTC.